This TCR beta chain was identified during a study of shared clonotypes between healthy human individuals. The CDR3 sequence is 15 residues long. Germline CDR1 is MNHNY and CDR2 is SVGAGI (reference sequence). V trimming: 11 bases; J trimming: 1 base; junction bases outside the gene matches: 13. Data came from immunoSEQ multiplex PCR; TCRdb stores just in-frame clones and leaves some out. This table has under 1,100,000 clones, about 80% appearing once. This TCR was recovered from a man younger than 30 in good health. The sample taken for sequencing was memory CD4+ T cells sorted from blood. This sample's subset: CD45RA-negative fraction. The rearrangement links TRBV6-6 to TRBJ2-7; 8 bases match TRBD1. The CDR3 here is CAAVRRQGISYEQYF. The CDR3 bases are TGTGCCGCGGTCCGTAGACAGGGGATTTCCTACGAGCAGTACTTC.